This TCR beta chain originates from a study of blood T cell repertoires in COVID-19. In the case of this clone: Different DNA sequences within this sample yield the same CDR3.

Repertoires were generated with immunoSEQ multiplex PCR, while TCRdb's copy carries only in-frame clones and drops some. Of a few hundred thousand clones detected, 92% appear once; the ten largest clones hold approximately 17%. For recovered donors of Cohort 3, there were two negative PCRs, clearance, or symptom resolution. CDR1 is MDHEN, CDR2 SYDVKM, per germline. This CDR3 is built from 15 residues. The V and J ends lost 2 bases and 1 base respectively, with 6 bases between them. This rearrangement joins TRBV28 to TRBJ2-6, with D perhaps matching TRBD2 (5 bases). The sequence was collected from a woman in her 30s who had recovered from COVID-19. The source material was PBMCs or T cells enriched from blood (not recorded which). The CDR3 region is CASSLRGSGANVLTF. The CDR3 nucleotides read TGTGCCAGCAGTTTACGAGGGTCTGGGGCCAACGTCCTGACTTTC.